The 25 T cell receptor beta chains listed next were all sequenced from one sample in a study of blood T cell repertoires in COVID-19. Assay: immunoSEQ multiplex PCR; the TCRdb copy retains only in-frame clones and omits some. The data show about 98,000 clones, around nine tenths seen once. The material sequenced was peripheral blood. The origin of the receptors is a man aged 45-65 years with acute or convalescent COVID-19.

The genes are TRBV21-1 and TRBJ2-2; TRBD2, the table's D call, lacks a check against the DNA. TRBV21-1 is deemed a pseudogene. The CDR3 runs to 15 residues. CDR3 region: CASSKERLNTGELFF. CDR3 bases: TGTGCCAGCAGCAAAGAGCGCCTGAACACCGGGGAGCTGTTTTTT.

V usage is TRBV15 and J usage is TRBJ2-3; perhaps TRBD1 as D (6 bases). The V gene lost 0 bases and the J gene lost 2 bases, with 12 bases spanning the gap. The CDR3 is 16 amino acids. In germline, CDR1 is LNHNV, CDR2 YYDKDF (reference sequence). The CDR3 is CATSRDLDRFTDTQYF. The CDR3 DNA is TGTGCCACCAGCAGAGATCTTGACAGGTTCACAGATACGCAGTATTTT.

DNA of the CDR3: TGTGCCAGCAGCTTAGAAGGGAACAGGGCCCCGAACACCGGGGAGCTGTTTTTT. Protein: CASSLEGNRAPNTGELFF. This sequence joins TRBV13 and TRBJ2-2; perhaps TRBD1 as D (6 bases). Germline CDR1 is PRHDT and CDR2 is FYEKMQ (reference sequence). The CDR3 extends over 18 amino acids. Trimming took 1 base from V and 0 from J, leaving 15 bases between them.

This clone was detected only a few times. The chain joins TRBV2 to TRBJ1-6, with 10 bases fitting TRBD1. The length of the CDR3 is 15 residues. Germline loops: CDR1 SNHLY, CDR2 FYNNEI. V lost 4 bases and J lost 7; bases outside the gene matches: 4. The CDR3 sequence: CASSAGQGWNSPLHF. CDR3 nucleotide sequence: TGTGCCAGCAGTGCGGGACAGGGGTGGAATTCACCCCTCCACTTT.

The V and J genes are TRBV6-4 and TRBJ2-3, with D possibly matching TRBD2 (6 bases). The V end lost 5 bases, the J end lost 7 bases, and 16 bases lay between the germline ends. The CDR3 is 14 amino acids. CDR1 is MRHNA and CDR2 is SNTAGT in the germline V gene. For the CDR3, the DNA is TGTGCCAGCAGTATCAGCGGGTCCAGGAATACGCAGTATTTT. Amino acid sequence: CASSISGSRNTQYF.

V gene TRBV7-6 combines with J gene TRBJ2-7; 11 bases line up with TRBD1. Germline V lookup: CDR1 SGHVS, CDR2 FNYEAQ. This CDR3 comprises 17 residues. The J segment lost 4 bases and the V segment lost 0 bases, leaving 8 bases of the junction unmatched. The DNA for the CDR3 is TGTGCCAGCAGCTTAGCCTTTACCGGGACAGGGGGATACGAGCAGTACTTC. Translating it yields CASSLAFTGTGGYEQYF.

This clone was seen once. This chain connects TRBV10-2 to TRBJ2-7, with 7 bases matching TRBD2. This CDR3 contains 13 residues. Losses at the gene ends were 5 bases for V and 6 bases for J; bases not matched to a gene: 7. Germline loops: CDR1 WSHSY, CDR2 SAAADI. CDR3 residues: CASSLWEGLEQYF. The CDR3 coding sequence is TGCGCCAGCAGTCTTTGGGAGGGTCTCGAGCAGTACTTC.

This chain joins TRBV3-1 (or the pseudogene TRBV3-2) and TRBJ1-4, with D tentatively TRBD1 (5 bases). There are 16 residues in the CDR3. V was clipped by 3 bases and J by 8 bases, with 19 bases between them. CDR1 LGHDT and CDR2 YNNKEL come from the germline V gene (reference sequence). This chain's CDR3 is CASSQIQQALEEKLFF. CDR3 in DNA: TGTGCCAGCAGCCAGATTCAACAGGCCCTTGAGGAAAAACTGTTTTTT.

DNA for the CDR3: TGTGCCAGCAGTCCGGTCTCTGGAAACACCATATATTTT. Translation: CASSPVSGNTIYF. This chain links TRBV14 with TRBJ1-3; D is unresolved. The CDR3 length is 13 residues. V dropped 6 bases and J dropped 0 bases, with 6 bases sitting between them. Germline-derived CDR1 and CDR2 are SGHDN and FVKESK.

The rearrangement uses TRBV11-2 and TRBJ1-2; no definite D call. V was clipped by 5 bases and J by 5 bases, with 12 bases between them. The CDR3 is 13 residues long. From germline, CDR1 is SGHAT and CDR2 FQNNGV. Here the CDR3 DNA reads TGTGCCAGCAGCCCGTCGGGTTATTATGGCTACACCTTC. It encodes CASSPSGYYGYTF.

The gene calls are TRBV7-9 and TRBJ1-4, with D perhaps matching TRBD1 (6 bases). Between the trimmed V and J ends, which lost 0 bases and 4 bases, there was a span of 9 bases. Germline V gene lookup returns CDR1 SEHNR and CDR2 FQNEAQ (reference sequence). This CDR3 region has 15 residues. In DNA form, the CDR3 reads TGTGCCAGCAGCTTAGCGACAGGATATAATGAAAAACTGTTTTTT. Translated: CASSLATGYNEKLFF.

The rearrangement joins TRBV10-1 to TRBJ2-1, with 8 nucleotides matching TRBD2. The CDR3 runs to 14 residues. Trimming cost V 5 bases and J 4 bases; bases outside gene matches: 4. The germline CDR1 and CDR2 sequences are WNHNN and SYGVQD (reference sequence). The CDR3 region is CASSLTSEYNEQFF. DNA of the CDR3: TGCGCCAGCAGTCTGACTAGCGAGTACAATGAGCAGTTCTTC.

V is TRBV6-6 and J is TRBJ2-1, with TRBD2 identical over 9 bases. The length of the CDR3 is 14 residues. Losses at the gene ends were 2 bases for V and 5 bases for J; bases not matched to a gene: 1. Germline assignment: CDR1 MNHNY and CDR2 SVGAGI (reference sequence). CDR3 bases: TGTGCCAGCAGTTACCTAGCGGGGCACAATGAGCAGTTCTTC. Its translation is CASSYLAGHNEQFF.

V gene TRBV27 combines with J gene TRBJ1-5; 7 bases are shared with TRBD1. With 8 bases clipped from V and 0 bases from J, the junction kept 13 bases outside the gene matches. The CDR3 runs 17 residues. Germline lookup yields CDR1 MNHEY and CDR2 SMNVEV (reference sequence). Written as DNA, the CDR3 is TGTGCCAGCCGACAGGGCTACGAAGAGGGTAGCAATCAGCCCCAGCATTTT. Translation gives CASRQGYEEGSNQPQHF.

The CDR3 bases are TGTGCCAGTAGTATGGGCAGAATTAATTCACCCCTCCACTTT. The encoded protein is CASSMGRINSPLHF. The rearrangement links TRBV19 to TRBJ1-6; the D is unclear. Germline V lookup: CDR1 LNHDA, CDR2 SQIVND (reference sequence). V gave up 3 bases and J gave up 6 bases, with 9 bases separating them. The CDR3 extends over 14 amino acids.

The chain is built from TRBV29-1 and TRBJ1-2; TRBD1 might be the D (5 bases). Germline V CDR1 and CDR2: SQVTM, ANQGSEA. The CDR3 spans 14 residues. V was pared by 4 bases and J by 6 bases, with 18 bases between. The CDR3 here is CSVGGRQGGHGYTF. The CDR3 coding sequence is TGCAGCGTTGGCGGTCGGCAGGGCGGCCATGGCTACACCTTC.

This chain connects TRBV2 to TRBJ2-1, with 9 bases fitting TRBD2. Germline V gives CDR1 SNHLY, CDR2 FYNNEI. The CDR3 extends over 17 amino acids. J was trimmed by 4 bases and V by 4 bases; bases with no gene match: 11. The CDR3 DNA reads TGTGCCAGCAGTGTCCCCCCTAGCGGGATTTGGTACAATGAGCAGTTCTTC. As protein: CASSVPPSGIWYNEQFF.

This chain uses TRBV19 with TRBJ2-2, with 11 bases aligning to TRBD1. Unmatched junction bases numbered 4, after V lost 3 bases and J lost 7 bases. Germline V gene lookup returns CDR1 LNHDA and CDR2 SQIVND (reference sequence). This CDR3 is 15 amino acids long. Here the CDR3 reads CASSMDRGRLGELFF. DNA for the CDR3: TGTGCCAGTAGTATGGACAGGGGGCGACTCGGGGAGCTGTTTTTT.

This clone has only a few counts. V and J are TRBV6-5 and TRBJ1-5; D ambiguous. This CDR3 has 13 amino acids. Between the trimmed V and J ends, which lost 5 bases and 4 bases, there was a span of 9 bases. Germline V gene sequence: CDR1 MNHEY, CDR2 SVGAGI. In DNA, the CDR3 is TGTGCCAGCAGTAGCAGGATTAATCAGCCCCAGCATTTT. Protein product: CASSSRINQPQHF.

The chain couples TRBV6-5 to TRBJ2-5, with 12 nucleotides matching TRBD2. The CDR3 is 15 amino acids. V lost 6 bases to trimming and J lost 1 base; unmatched junction nucleotides: 3. In germline, CDR1 is MNHEY, CDR2 SVGAGI. CDR3 nucleotide sequence: TGTGCCAGCAGCCGGACTAGCGGGGCCCAAGAGACCCAGTACTTC. As protein: CASSRTSGAQETQYF.

The V gene is TRBV5-6, the J gene TRBJ1-2; the D gene is possibly TRBD1 (6 bases). Germline V gene sequence: CDR1 SGHDT, CDR2 YYEEEE. V was clipped by 6 bases and J by 4 bases, with 22 bases between them. The CDR3 spans 16 residues. CDR3 residues: CASTNGRGGVGYGYTF. Written as DNA, the CDR3 is TGTGCCAGCACCAACGGTCGAGGGGGAGTCGGCTATGGCTACACCTTC.

The CDR3 DNA is TGTGCCAGCAGTCCAACCGGGACAGCACTAGGCTATGGCTACACCTTC. Translating gives CASSPTGTALGYGYTF. The chain joins TRBV28 to TRBJ1-2, with TRBD1 identical over 7 bases. CDR3 size: 16 residues. Germline assignment: CDR1 MDHEN and CDR2 SYDVKM. The ends lost 5 bases at V and 4 bases at J; junction bases unmatched: 13.

V usage is TRBV11-2 and J usage is TRBJ1-1; D not resolved. CDR1 is SGHAT, CDR2 FQNNGV, per germline. There are 16 residues in the CDR3. The germline V and J ends were trimmed by 6 bases and 7 bases, with 24 bases remaining between them. The CDR3 is CASSSNSGYGRNEAFF. CDR3 coding DNA: TGTGCCAGCAGTTCCAACTCCGGGTATGGGAGAAATGAAGCTTTCTTT.

A few counts support this clone. The rearrangement links TRBV19 to TRBJ2-7, with D perhaps matching TRBD1 (5 bases). This CDR3 is 14 amino acids long. Trimming took 5 bases from V and 4 from J, leaving 15 bases between them. Germline CDR1 is LNHDA and CDR2 is SQIVND (reference sequence). In nucleotides, the CDR3 is TGTGCCAGTAGTGCACAGGAGACCAGATACGAGCAGTACTTC. Translated, it gives CASSAQETRYEQYF.

The chain carries TRBV24-1 and TRBJ1-6, with D uncertain. The CDR3 contains 18 residues. Trimming pared 4 bases from V and 5 bases from J, leaving 20 bases between. Germline CDR1 reads KGHDR; CDR2 reads SFDVKD. The CDR3 DNA is TGTGCCACCAGTGACCCGGGAGCGCCTCGGACGGATAATTCACCCCTCCACTTT. Translated, it gives CATSDPGAPRTDNSPLHF.